This TCR beta chain was sequenced for a study of T cells after posttransplantation cyclophosphamide. Points from the study as a whole: Skin or GI-infiltrating T cells shared few TRB sequences with blood. Donor CD8+ memory clones often dominated recipient blood repertoires at later times. After PTCy, TRB diversity resembled that of CNI/methotrexate controls.

Remarks on this clone: Its matching antigen is unknown.

Generated by immunoSEQ multiplex PCR, the TCRdb table keeps only in-frame clones and is missing some. The sample shows 25,000 to 35,000 clones, under 95% of them seen only once. Germline V lookup: CDR1 WNHNN, CDR2 SYGVQD (reference sequence). The CDR3 is made up of 13 amino acids. Trimming took 3 bases from V and 5 from J, leaving 10 bases between them. The naive gate required viable CD3+CD4+ or CD3+CD8+ cells with CCR7+CD45RA+CD45RO-CD95-CD27+CD28+ phenotype. On the day of bone marrow donation, the related graft donor provided peripheral blood. J is TRBJ2-5 and V is TRBV10-1; tentative D call: TRBD2 (5 bases). The sample taken for sequencing was naive CD4+ T cells sorted from PBMCs. This TCR was recovered from a woman aged 55 to 70 in good health, CMV-negative, and a related stem cell transplant donor. The CDR3 region is CASSDGVLETQYF. The CDR3, as DNA: TGCGCCAGCAGTGACGGGGTATTGGAGACCCAGTACTTC.